This T cell receptor (beta chain) was sequenced during a study of T cell repertoires in ileal Crohn's disease. Assay: immunoSEQ multiplex PCR; the TCRdb copy retains only in-frame clones and omits some. This table has tens of thousands of clones, about 81% appearing once. The CDR3 contains 14 residues. V was clipped by 3 bases and J by 6 bases; unmatched bases: 7. Germline CDR1 is SGHTA and CDR2 is FQGNSA. This chain connects TRBV7-2 to TRBJ2-7; 8 nucleotides align to TRBD1. Sequences were obtained from ileal tissue. The TCR originated in an adult with Crohn's disease. CDR3 protein: CASSFQGADGEQYF. The CDR3 region has the DNA TGTGCCAGCAGCTTCCAGGGGGCAGACGGCGAGCAGTACTTC.